This T cell receptor beta chain was identified in a study of shared clonotypes between healthy human individuals (dated by TCRdb to between 2020 and 2021). Context from the whole study: A few men and two women, aged 18 to 49 years, made up the cohort. Different laboratories and diverse techniques were used to prepare libraries and sequence TCR repertoires, to increase sequencing depth and limit assay-specific biases. For each donor, CD4 naive and CD4 memory were each given three plates, CD8 naive was given two plates, and CD8 memory was given one plate. To estimate repertoire size and how much clonotypes are shared between individuals, the study performed deep sequencing of blood TCR repertoires from 4 to 6 healthy adults. Per donor, leukapheresis produced somewhere between about 0.85 and 8.9 billion PBMCs.

Using the deep immunoSEQ assay, TCR CDR3 regions were amplified from genomic DNA by multiplex PCR. For each cell subset, the extracted genomic DNA was distributed evenly across all wells of several immunoSEQ 96-well plates, and each plate served as one replicate. For sorted subsets, roughly 200 ng of genomic DNA, equivalent to 30,000 or so T cell genomes, went into each replicate PCR. Purified libraries were quantified with a Qubit 3.0 fluorometer, sized on a Bioanalyzer 2100, and re-quantified with the KAPA Library Quantification kit. Each immunoSEQ 96-well plate was sequenced on its own single-read 150-cycle Illumina NextSeq 550 flow cell. On the authors' methods: Because the immunoSEQ output included only junctional sequences and no quality scores, the filtering could not be the same as the filtering used for full-length reads. To assign V/J genes and CDR3, sequences were annotated using PyIR, a Python wrapper for IgBLAST v1.9, with IMGT germline references. Any read was removed if the V/J assignment was weak (E-value above 1e-6), the CDR3 was missing, or the read contained stop codons, out-of-frame junctions, or ambiguous translated residues. V3J clonotypes were defined as sequences sharing an identical inferred V gene, J gene, and CDR3 amino acid sequence. The percentage overlap between two repertoires was calculated by dividing the number of shared unique clonotypes by the size of the smaller repertoire. Repertoire richness was assessed with RTK rarefaction, the Chao1 estimator, and Recon v2.1 estimates of unobserved clonotypes. Generation probabilities were computed with OLGA for all TCRbeta clonotypes obtained by the gDNA method from a few donors. As stored in TCRdb, this immuneACCESS dataset retains in-frame rearrangements with V and J assigned. A fraction of the clones does not appear; measured against another copy, unresolved V genes explain less than half of the discrepancy, and the remainder lacks a known reason. V and J calls plus clone size are reproduced from that table; the DNA served to infer D and trimming. This sample has about 95,000 clones in its table, and around 67% of those were observed once. The ten top clones hold about 45% of the sample.

Healthy HIV-negative adults with no recently reported acute infections or vaccinations were included as donors. Only Caucasian adults living in Nashville, Tennessee, USA were represented among the donors. CD8 memory samples were composed of magnetically selected CD45RO+ cells combined with CCR7-negative CD45RA+ effector memory (TemRA) cells. Blood was collected by leukapheresis, and PBMCs were isolated by Ficoll-Histopaque density gradient centrifugation and then cryopreserved in liquid nitrogen vapor phase. Analytical flow cytometry was used to check the purity and quantity of each magnetically sorted T cell population. Each sorted fraction had its genomic DNA isolated and then quantified by UV absorbance on a Nanodrop 2000c. Germline trimming amounts to 7 bases on V and 7 bases on J, with 8 as the count of junction bases outside the gene matches. Inclusive of the bounding cysteine and phenylalanine, the CDR3 is 14 residues long. Only the CDR3 part of the read is kept: 42 bases, read in frame from the first base. The germline V gene (reference sequence) yields LNHDA for CDR1 and SQIVND for CDR2.

Study-wide conclusions, independent of this receptor: Estimated clonotype richness was generally larger for naive than for memory subsets. The genetic and exposure-history diversity represented was limited by the small number of donors. Sampling was limited to blood, and TCR repertoires in tissue likely differ from TCR repertoires in blood. Incomplete sequencing was indicated by rarefaction of sorted-subset datasets, despite the large sequencing depth. Based on pairwise subsampling, the degree of clonotype sharing among donors was expected to be affected by sequencing depth. Compared with non-shared clonotypes, the clonotypes found in all four sorted-subset donors had higher generation probabilities. Across a few donors, around 5% of naive CD4, around 3.5% of naive CD8, roughly 2.3% of memory CD4, and under 0.45% of memory CD8 clonotypes were shared.

This clone was observed a few times. Which antigen it targets is not known. Base qualities are not recorded, but no much larger clone differs from it by a single base. The receptor comes from a man in his thirties or forties in good health. Source material: memory CD8+ T cells sorted from blood. This sample's cell subset or site label indicates: CD45RO+ cells pooled with CCR7-negative TemRA cells. The rearranged segments are TRBV19 and TRBJ1-1; a stretch of 11 junction bases matches TRBD1. The nucleotide sequence is given as TGTGCCAGTATCGAGGACAGGGGGCTGGGTGAAGCTTTCTTT. Translated, it gives CASIEDRGLGEAFF. Supplemented by the reference TRBV19 and TRBJ1-1 proteins around the CDR3, the complete variable domain is DGGITQSPKYLFRKEGQNVTLSCEQNLNHDAMYWYRQDPGQGLRLIYYSQIVNDFQKGDIAEGYSVSREKKESFPLTVTSAQKNPTAFYLCASIEDRGLGEAFFGQGTRLTVV.